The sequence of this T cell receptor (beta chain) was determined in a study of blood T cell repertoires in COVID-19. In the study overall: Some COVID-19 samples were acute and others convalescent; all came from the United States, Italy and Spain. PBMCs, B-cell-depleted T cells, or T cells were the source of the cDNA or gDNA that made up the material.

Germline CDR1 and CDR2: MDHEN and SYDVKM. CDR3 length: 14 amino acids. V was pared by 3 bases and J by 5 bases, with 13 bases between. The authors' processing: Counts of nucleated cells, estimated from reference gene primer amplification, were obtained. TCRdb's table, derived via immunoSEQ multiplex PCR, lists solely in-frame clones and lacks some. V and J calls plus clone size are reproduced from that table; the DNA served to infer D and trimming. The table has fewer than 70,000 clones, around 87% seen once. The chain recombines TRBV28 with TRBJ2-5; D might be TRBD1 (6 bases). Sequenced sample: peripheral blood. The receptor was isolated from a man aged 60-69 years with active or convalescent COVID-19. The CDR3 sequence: CASSLAGARETQYF. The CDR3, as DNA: TGTGCCAGCAGTTTGGCAGGGGCGAGGGAGACCCAGTACTTC.